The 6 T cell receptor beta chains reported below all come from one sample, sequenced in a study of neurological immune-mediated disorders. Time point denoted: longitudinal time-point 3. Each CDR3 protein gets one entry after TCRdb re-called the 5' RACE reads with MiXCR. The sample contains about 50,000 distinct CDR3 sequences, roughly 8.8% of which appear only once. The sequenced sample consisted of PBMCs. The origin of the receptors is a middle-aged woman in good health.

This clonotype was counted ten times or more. The CDR3 nucleotides read TGTGCCAGCACCGGTCCCGGGCGGGCTGAAGCTTTCTTT. Translating gives CASTGPGRAEAFF. The chain has TRBV7-9 and TRBJ1-1; D not resolved. The germline V gene encodes CDR1 SEHNR and CDR2 FQNEAQ (reference sequence). This CDR3 has 13 amino acids. The ends were cut back, 7 bases at V and 6 bases at J, with 15 bases in the middle.

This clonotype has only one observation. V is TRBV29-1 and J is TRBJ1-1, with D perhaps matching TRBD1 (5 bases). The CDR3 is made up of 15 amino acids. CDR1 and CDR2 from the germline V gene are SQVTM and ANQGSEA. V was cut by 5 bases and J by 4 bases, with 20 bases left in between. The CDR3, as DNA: TGCAGCGTTTTGCAGGGACCTCGGGGAGTCACTGAAGCTTTCTTT. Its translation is CSVLQGPRGVTEAFF.

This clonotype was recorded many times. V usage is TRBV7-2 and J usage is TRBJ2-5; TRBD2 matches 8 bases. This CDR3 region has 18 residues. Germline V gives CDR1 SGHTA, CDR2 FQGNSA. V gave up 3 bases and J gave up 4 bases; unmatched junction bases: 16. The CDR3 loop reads CASSFPGTSPTLAETQYF. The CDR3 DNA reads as TGTGCCAGCAGCTTCCCCGGGACTAGTCCAACTCTAGCAGAGACCCAGTACTTC.

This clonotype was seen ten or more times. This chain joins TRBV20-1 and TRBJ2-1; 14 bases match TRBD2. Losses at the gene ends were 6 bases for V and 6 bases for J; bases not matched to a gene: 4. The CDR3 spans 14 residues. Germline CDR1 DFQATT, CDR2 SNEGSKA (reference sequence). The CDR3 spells CSAATSGGANEQFF. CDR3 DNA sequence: TGCAGTGCCGCGACTAGCGGGGGGGCCAATGAGCAGTTCTTC.

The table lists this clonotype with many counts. CDR3 protein: CSVEDRTSGRNEQFF. For the CDR3, the DNA is TGCAGCGTTGAAGATCGTACCAGCGGGAGGAATGAGCAGTTCTTC. V gene TRBV29-1 combines with J gene TRBJ2-1, with 9 bases that match TRBD2. The CDR3 runs 15 residues. Per the germline V gene, CDR1 is SQVTM and CDR2 is ANQGSEA. The V gene end was trimmed by 0 bases and the J gene end by 7 bases; junction bases not matched to a gene: 7.

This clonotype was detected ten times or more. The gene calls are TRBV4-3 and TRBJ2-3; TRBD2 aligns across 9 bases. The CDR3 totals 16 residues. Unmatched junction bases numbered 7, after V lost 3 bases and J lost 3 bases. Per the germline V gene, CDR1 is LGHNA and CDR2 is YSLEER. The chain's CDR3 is CASSQGASGNTDTQYF. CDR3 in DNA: TGCGCCAGCAGCCAGGGGGCTAGCGGGAATACAGATACGCAGTATTTT.